These 32 T cell receptor beta chains came from one sample sequenced in a study of blood T cell repertoires in COVID-19. Some clones are missing from TCRdb's copy, which holds only in-frame ones; the method was immunoSEQ multiplex PCR. The data contain 55,000 to 75,000 clones, roughly 86% of them singletons. What was sequenced was peripheral blood. These receptors were collected from a human donor with active COVID-19. The donor label of this sample is uncertain.

The rearrangement uses TRBV28 and TRBJ1-5; D gene uncertain. Germline V gene lookup returns CDR1 MDHEN and CDR2 SYDVKM. This CDR3 has 14 amino acids. The ends were cut back, 5 bases at V and 3 bases at J, with 11 bases in the middle. CDR3 loop: CASSPYSYNQPQHF. CDR3 nucleotides: TGTGCCAGCAGTCCCTACAGCTACAATCAGCCCCAGCATTTT.

The rearrangement joins TRBV10-2 to TRBJ2-2; D ambiguous. Germline CDR1 reads WSHSY; CDR2 reads SAAADI. This CDR3 spans 12 amino acids. V lost 8 bases to trimming and J lost 4 bases, with 8 bases between them. The CDR3 here is CASGQSTGELFF. CDR3 nucleotides: TGCGCCAGCGGGCAGTCCACCGGGGAGCTGTTTTTT.

This clone appeared a few times. The rearrangement uses TRBV5-1 and TRBJ2-3; 9 bases map to TRBD1. The CDR3 is made up of 15 amino acids. In germline, CDR1 is SGHRS, CDR2 YFSETQ. The V gene end was trimmed by 4 bases and the J gene end by 2 bases; junction bases not matched to a gene: 5. The CDR3 region is CASSRQGGDTDTQYF. The CDR3 nucleotides read TGCGCCAGCAGCCGACAGGGGGGGGACACAGATACGCAGTATTTT. The full variable domain, its missing parts supplied by reference TRBV5-1 and TRBJ2-3, is KAGVTQTPRYLIKTRGQQVTLSCSPISGHRSVSWYQQTPGQGLQFLFEYFSETQRNKGNFPGRFSGRQFSNSRSEMNVSTLELGDSALYLCASSRQGGDTDTQYFGPGTRLTVL.

This rearrangement joins TRBV10-3 to TRBJ2-2; the D gene is possibly TRBD2 (6 bases). The CDR3 contains 14 residues. V lost 4 bases to trimming and J lost 0 bases, with 6 bases between them. CDR1 is ENHRY and CDR2 is SYGVKD in the germline V gene. CDR3 protein: CAISGDSNTGELFF. In nucleotides, the CDR3 is TGTGCCATCAGTGGGGACTCGAACACCGGGGAGCTGTTTTTT.

The rearrangement uses TRBV6-5 and TRBJ2-7; a weak D match, TRBD1 (7 bases). CDR3 length equals 13 residues. V lost 9 bases and J lost 1, with 13 bases in between. Germline CDR1 reads MNHEY; CDR2 reads SVGAGI. CDR3 sequence reads: CASSGGQSYEQYF. The CDR3 DNA is TGTGCCAGTTCCGGGGGACAGTCCTACGAGCAGTACTTC.

This CDR3 is CASSVELSATDTQYF. The CDR3 DNA reads as TGTGCCAGCAGCGTAGAATTGAGTGCGACAGATACGCAGTATTTT. V usage is TRBV9 and J usage is TRBJ2-3; D uncertain. Per germline, CDR1 SGDLS and CDR2 YYNGEE. The CDR3 consists of 15 residues. The ends were cut back, 0 bases at V and 3 bases at J, with 11 bases in the middle.

The chain links TRBV7-2 to TRBJ1-2, with D tentatively TRBD1 (5 bases). The CDR3 is made up of 13 amino acids. With 2 bases removed from V and 4 bases from J, the gap between germline ends came to 8 bases. Germline V gene lookup returns CDR1 SGHTA and CDR2 FQGNSA. CDR3 sequence reads: CASSLRGLYGYTF. The CDR3 DNA is TGTGCCAGCAGCTTAAGGGGTCTCTATGGCTACACCTTC.

The CDR3 region is CASRPRQGREQYF. CDR3 nucleotide sequence: TGTGCCAGCAGGCCCCGACAGGGGAGGGAGCAGTACTTC. The chain employs TRBV7-2 and TRBJ2-7, with 8 bases matching TRBD1. This CDR3 has 13 residues. Germline V gene data show CDR1 as SGHTA and CDR2 as FQGNSA. The J segment lost 7 bases and the V segment lost 6 bases, leaving 8 bases of the junction unmatched.

The J gene is TRBJ1-5, the V gene TRBV5-1, with a weak D call TRBD1 (5 bases). In germline, CDR1 is SGHRS, CDR2 YFSETQ. There are 15 residues in the CDR3. V was shortened by 0 bases and J by 3 bases, with 10 bases between the two germline ends. Written as DNA, the CDR3 is TGCGCCAGCAGCTTGGAGGGGTCGGCCAATCAGCCCCAGCATTTT. Its translation is CASSLEGSANQPQHF.

As concerns this clone: Other DNA sequences within the sample encode an identical CDR3. This sequence joins TRBV9 and TRBJ2-3; 7 nucleotides align to TRBD2. Germline CDR1 reads SGDLS; CDR2 reads YYNGEE. The CDR3 has 15 residues. V shed 0 bases, J shed 4 bases, and the junction held 5 bases outside the gene matches. The CDR3: CASSVGGGLADTQYF. The CDR3 coding sequence is TGTGCCAGCAGCGTAGGCGGGGGTTTGGCAGATACGCAGTATTTT.

This clone has more than one count but fewer than ten. This CDR3 is CASSPGTGEREAFF. The CDR3 nucleotides are TGTGCCAGCAGCCCGGGGACGGGGGAACGGGAAGCTTTCTTT. V usage is TRBV5-6 and J usage is TRBJ1-1; the D gene is possibly TRBD1 (5 bases). Germline lookup yields CDR1 SGHDT and CDR2 YYEEEE. The CDR3 covers 14 residues. The V and J ends lost 4 bases and 8 bases respectively, with 18 bases between them.

Of note for this clone: One junction end does not reproduce the germline sequence, and a read error may be involved. The rearrangement joins TRBV9 to TRBJ2-3, with TRBD1 identical over 8 bases. The CDR3 covers 16 residues. Germline V gives CDR1 SGDLS, CDR2 YYNGEE. Here the CDR3 reads CASSVEGAGGTDTQYF. The DNA of the CDR3 is TGTGCCAGCAGCGTAGAGGGTGCAGGGGGCACCGATACGCAGTATTTT.

CDR3 region: CASSSPGTVSYEQYF. The CDR3 DNA is TGCGCCAGCAGCAGTCCCGGGACAGTATCCTACGAGCAGTACTTC. The chain recombines TRBV5-1 with TRBJ2-7; 7 bases map to TRBD1. Germline V gene data show CDR1 as SGHRS and CDR2 as YFSETQ. The junction had 8 bases not matched to a gene; V was cut back by 4 bases and J by 1 base. CDR3 length: 15 residues.

The V call is TRBV7-9, the J call TRBJ1-1; 8 nucleotides agree with TRBD1. J lost 4 bases, V lost 1 base, and 2 bases had no gene match. CDR1 is SEHNR, CDR2 FQNEAQ, per germline (reference sequence). The length of the CDR3 is 14 residues. The CDR3 region is CASSLGGQVTEAFF. Written as DNA, the CDR3 is TGTGCCAGCAGCTTAGGGGGACAGGTCACTGAAGCTTTCTTT.

The chain couples TRBV6-5 to TRBJ1-5; the D is unclear. CDR1 and CDR2 from the germline V gene are MNHEY and SVGAGI. Trimming took 6 bases from V and 1 from J, leaving 13 bases between them. There are 15 residues in the CDR3. CDR3 residues: CASSPVGGSNQPQHF. CDR3 coding DNA: TGTGCCAGCAGCCCGGTGGGAGGGAGCAATCAGCCCCAGCATTTT.

The genes are TRBV5-5 and TRBJ1-1; D is possibly TRBD1 (6 bases). The germline gives CDR1 SGHKS, CDR2 YYEKEE (reference sequence). V was clipped by 6 bases and J by 3 bases, with 12 bases between them. This CDR3 spans 13 amino acids. In DNA form, the CDR3 reads TGTGCCAGCACCGGCAGGGGATACACTGAAGCTTTCTTT. Translating gives CASTGRGYTEAFF.

The chain uses TRBV28 and TRBJ2-1; 9 bases map to TRBD2. V lost 6 bases to trimming and J lost 3 bases; unmatched junction nucleotides: 3. The CDR3 sequence is 14 residues long. Germline V lookup: CDR1 MDHEN, CDR2 SYDVKM. The CDR3 DNA follows: TGTGCCAGCAGGGGGACTAGCAGCTACAATGAGCAGTTCTTC. Its protein product is CASRGTSSYNEQFF.

The rearrangement links TRBV11-3 to TRBJ2-7; the D gene is possibly TRBD1 (6 bases). Trimming cost V 2 bases and J 3 bases, with 8 bases left between them. CDR3 length: 13 residues. Germline values: CDR1 SGHNT, CDR2 YENEEA. The CDR3 is CASSLSGVYEQYF. The CDR3 DNA is TGTGCCAGCAGCTTATCAGGGGTCTACGAGCAGTACTTC. Drawing the rest from reference TRBV11-3 and TRBJ2-7, the complete variable domain is EAGVVQSPRYKIIEKKQPVAFWCNPISGHNTLYWYLQNLGQGPELLIRYENEEAVDDSQLPKDRFSAERLKGVDSTLKIQPAELGDSAVYLCASSLSGVYEQYFGPGTRLTVT.

The chain combines TRBV7-8 with TRBJ1-1; D perhaps matches TRBD1 (6 bases). The germline V and J ends were trimmed by 4 bases and 4 bases, with 13 bases remaining between them. This CDR3 is 14 amino acids long. Germline assignment: CDR1 SGHVS and CDR2 FQNEAQ. The CDR3 DNA sequence: TGTGCCAGCAGCTCGACAGGTCGAGGCACTGAAGCTTTCTTT. This translates into CASSSTGRGTEAFF.

J is TRBJ1-6 and V is TRBV19; 7 bases align to TRBD1. Trimming took 6 bases from V and 7 from J; bases not matched to a gene: 0. Per the germline V gene, CDR1 is LNHDA and CDR2 is SQIVND (reference sequence). The CDR3 is made up of 12 amino acids. CDR3 protein: CASRGGNSPLHF. As DNA, the CDR3 is TGTGCCAGTAGAGGGGGCAATTCACCCCTCCACTTT.

The chain combines TRBV3-1 (or the pseudogene TRBV3-2) with TRBJ1-1; 9 nucleotides agree with TRBD1. This CDR3 comprises 15 residues. V trimming: 4 bases; J trimming: 5 bases; junction bases outside the gene matches: 8. Germline-derived CDR1 and CDR2 are LGHDT and YNNKEL (reference sequence). The CDR3 reads CASSPGTGKKTEAFF. CDR3 coding DNA: TGTGCCAGCAGCCCCGGGACAGGGAAGAAGACTGAAGCTTTCTTT.

The DNA for the CDR3 is TGTGCCAGCAGTTCCCAGGACTCCGGAGGGTATGGCTACACCTTC. Its translation is CASSSQDSGGYGYTF. The chain recombines TRBV6-5 with TRBJ1-2; D remains unclear. The V end lost 4 bases, the J end lost 5 bases, and 17 bases lay between the germline ends. Germline assignment: CDR1 MNHEY and CDR2 SVGAGI. The length of the CDR3 is 15 residues.

This clone was observed a single time. The chain is built from TRBV5-4 and TRBJ1-6; D is possibly TRBD1 (5 bases). Trimming cost V 1 base and J 9 bases, with 11 bases left between them. In germline, CDR1 is SGHNT, CDR2 YYREEE (reference sequence). This CDR3 has 14 residues. The CDR3 sequence is CASSLTGVASPLHF. In nucleotides, the CDR3 is TGTGCCAGCAGCTTGACAGGAGTGGCTTCACCCCTCCACTTT.

This chain uses TRBV29-1 with TRBJ2-5; D is unclear. V lost 4 bases, J lost 1 base, and 13 bases lay in between. The CDR3 is 14 residues long. Germline lookup yields CDR1 SQVTM and CDR2 ANQGSEA. This CDR3 is CSVVQANLQETQYF. In nucleotides, the CDR3 is TGCAGCGTTGTCCAGGCGAATCTCCAAGAGACCCAGTACTTC.

This sequence joins TRBV3-1 (or the pseudogene TRBV3-2) and TRBJ2-1, with TRBD2 matching 8 bases. This CDR3 has 16 residues. V gave up 3 bases and J gave up 2 bases; unmatched junction bases: 6. The germline gives CDR1 LGHDT, CDR2 YNNKEL (reference sequence). CDR3 residues: CASSQGVSGAYNEQFF. DNA for the CDR3: TGTGCCAGCAGCCAGGGGGTTAGCGGGGCCTACAATGAGCAGTTCTTC.

J is TRBJ2-3 and V is TRBV19; the match to TRBD1 covers 10 bases. Looked up from germline, CDR1 is LNHDA and CDR2 is SQIVND (reference sequence). V was pared by 5 bases and J by 2 bases, with 4 bases of the junction left unmatched. The CDR3 spans 15 residues. CDR3 nucleotide sequence: TGTGCCAGTAGTTCCGGGACAGGGGACACAGATACGCAGTATTTT. It yields the protein CASSSGTGDTDTQYF.

J is TRBJ2-1 and V is TRBV10-3; no firm D call. CDR3 length: 15 amino acids. Germline CDR1 reads ENHRY; CDR2 reads SYGVKD. The ends were cut back, 0 bases at V and 5 bases at J, with 11 bases in the middle. CDR3 loop: CAISESVIRDNEQFF. CDR3 DNA: TGTGCCATCAGTGAGTCGGTCATTCGGGACAATGAGCAGTTCTTC.

The V and J genes are TRBV29-1 and TRBJ2-2, with D perhaps TRBD1 (6 bases). CDR3 length: 11 residues. Germline CDR1 reads SQVTM; CDR2 reads ANQGSEA. Deletions cut 8 bases from V and 5 bases from J, with 9 bases between. CDR3 sequence (DNA): TGCAGCATCAGGGGTACCGGGGAGCTGTTTTTT. As protein: CSIRGTGELFF.

The chain joins TRBV19 to TRBJ2-6; perhaps TRBD1 as D (6 bases). CDR3 length equals 15 residues. The germline V gene has CDR1 LNHDA and CDR2 SQIVND (reference sequence). The V gene lost 5 bases and the J gene lost 5 bases, with 13 bases spanning the gap. CDR3 residues: CASSGTQGRANVLTF. CDR3 DNA: TGTGCCAGTAGTGGGACACAGGGTAGGGCCAACGTCCTGACTTTC.

V gene TRBV7-3 combines with J gene TRBJ2-1; 9 bases line up with TRBD1. J lost 9 bases, V lost 5 bases, and 11 bases had no gene match. Per the germline V gene, CDR1 is SGHTA and CDR2 is FQGTGA. The CDR3 has 15 amino acids. The CDR3 nucleotides are TGTGCCAGCAGCCGCGCCCCGGGACAGGGCGGTGAGCAGTTCTTC. Translating gives CASSRAPGQGGEQFF.

CDR3 coding DNA: TGCGCCAGCAGCCCAATATTAGCGGGGAGGGAGACCCAGTACTTC. It translates to CASSPILAGRETQYF. The chain joins TRBV5-1 to TRBJ2-5; 8 nucleotides agree with TRBD2. After removal of 4 bases from V and 5 bases from J, the junction contained 10 bases not matched to a gene. In germline, CDR1 is SGHRS, CDR2 YFSETQ. The CDR3 loop spans 15 amino acids.

This rearrangement joins TRBV7-3 to TRBJ1-2; 7 bases match TRBD1. Looked up from germline, CDR1 is SGHTA and CDR2 is FQGTGA. V gave up 1 base and J gave up 6 bases; unmatched junction bases: 2. The length of the CDR3 is 13 residues. This CDR3 is CASSLRGGDGYTF. CDR3 in DNA: TGTGCCAGCAGCTTAAGAGGGGGCGATGGCTACACCTTC.